Below are 9 T cell receptor beta chains sequenced from a single sample in a study of T cell responses to AZD1222 COVID-19 vaccine. Sequencing was performed with immunoSEQ multiplex PCR; in TCRdb, only in-frame clones are kept and a portion is missing. The sample lists fewer than 110,000 clones, more than 85% occurring once. The sequencing here drew on peripheral blood, taken on day 0 of AZD1222 vaccination. The receptors come from an adult in good health.

The chain combines TRBV28 with TRBJ1-1; D is possibly TRBD1 (5 bases). CDR1 and CDR2 from the germline V gene are MDHEN and SYDVKM. This CDR3 comprises 15 residues. Deletions cut 4 bases from V and 2 bases from J, with 14 bases between. CDR3 in DNA: TGTGCCAGCAGTTCCCCGACAGCGACAAACACTGAAGCTTTCTTT. Protein: CASSSPTATNTEAFF. Full variable domain (remainder filled in from reference TRBV28 and TRBJ1-1): DVKVTQSSRYLVKRTGEKVFLECVQDMDHENMFWYRQDPGLGLRLIYFSYDVKMKEKGDIPEGYSVSREKKERFSLILESASTNQTSMYLCASSSPTATNTEAFFGQGTRLTVV.

This chain uses TRBV9 with TRBJ1-1; 7 bases agree with TRBD1. This CDR3 has 12 residues. V shed 4 bases, J shed 6 bases, and the junction held 3 bases outside the gene matches. From germline, CDR1 is SGDLS and CDR2 YYNGEE. CDR3 DNA sequence: TGTGCCAGCAGCCGAGGGACAGCTGAAGCTTTCTTT. This translates into CASSRGTAEAFF.

The V gene is TRBV30, the J gene TRBJ2-7; TRBD1 agrees at 10 bases. This CDR3 is 15 amino acids long. The V and J ends lost 3 bases and 9 bases, in that order; junction bases with no gene match: 14. The germline V gene has CDR1 GTSNPN and CDR2 SVGIG (reference sequence). CDR3 nucleotide sequence: TGTGCCTGGAGGGCACCCGGGACAGGGGTTGTACTGCAGTACTTC. Translation gives CAWRAPGTGVVLQYF.

The chain recombines TRBV3-1 (or the pseudogene TRBV3-2) with TRBJ2-7; 7 positions agree with TRBD2. The CDR3 has 14 amino acids. Germline-derived CDR1 and CDR2 are LGHDT and YNNKEL (reference sequence). V lost 3 bases to trimming and J lost 4 bases; unmatched junction nucleotides: 6. Here the CDR3 DNA reads TGTGCCAGCAGCCAGACTAGCCCGGGGTACGAGCAGTACTTC. It translates to CASSQTSPGYEQYF.

This chain links TRBV30 with TRBJ1-2, with D hard to call. The CDR3 loop spans 11 amino acids. The germline V and J ends were trimmed by 4 bases and 6 bases, with 9 bases remaining between them. From germline, CDR1 is GTSNPN and CDR2 SVGIG (reference sequence). CDR3 in amino acids: CAWNIANGYTF. CDR3 nucleotide sequence: TGTGCCTGGAATATTGCCAATGGCTACACCTTC.

The chain joins TRBV5-4 to TRBJ1-3; possible D gene TRBD1, 5 bases. Per the germline V gene, CDR1 is SGHNT and CDR2 is YYREEE (reference sequence). The CDR3 is 14 amino acids. The V gene lost 4 bases and the J gene lost 0 bases, with 8 bases spanning the gap. In DNA form, the CDR3 reads TGTGCCAGCAGCCAGGACATCTCTGGAAACACCATATATTTT. Translated, it gives CASSQDISGNTIYF.

This clone was counted ten times or more. The chain recombines TRBV19 with TRBJ2-7; 8 bases are shared with TRBD2. Losses at the gene ends were 0 bases for V and 3 bases for J; bases not matched to a gene: 7. Germline loops: CDR1 LNHDA, CDR2 SQIVND (reference sequence). The length of the CDR3 is 16 residues. CDR3 residues: CASSIEISGAGYEQYF. CDR3 DNA: TGTGCCAGTAGTATAGAAATTAGCGGGGCGGGCTACGAGCAGTACTTC.

Here the CDR3 reads CASSLVQGDQSYGYTF. The CDR3 coding sequence is TGCGCCAGCAGCTTAGTACAGGGGGACCAAAGCTATGGCTACACCTTC. The genes are TRBV5-1 and TRBJ1-2, with 8 bases matching TRBD1. Germline trimming cut 2 bases from V and 4 bases from J; bases unmatched to any gene: 10. CDR1 and CDR2 (germline): SGHRS, YFSETQ. The CDR3 is made up of 16 amino acids.

The chain couples TRBV27 to TRBJ2-1; D possibly corresponds to TRBD1 (5 bases). Germline V lookup: CDR1 MNHEY, CDR2 SMNVEV (reference sequence). The length of the CDR3 is 16 residues. Trimming left V 2 bases short and J 1 base short, with 12 bases between. CDR3 DNA: TGTGCCAGCAGTTTAAATGGCAGGGAATCCTACAATGAGCAGTTCTTC. Protein: CASSLNGRESYNEQFF.